Following are 14 T cell receptor beta chains from one sample sequenced in a study of T cell repertoires in cytomegalovirus infection (dated by TCRdb to the late 2010s). Sequencer: Illumina HiSeq 1500. The public reads were reprocessed in TCRdb via fastp at Q25 and MiXCR, keeping in-frame beta chains. Rows with a matching CDR3 protein are joined into one entry that keeps the most common DNA and genes. Counted in this sample were about 330,000 distinct CDR3 sequences; more than 8% of them appeared once. 4.3% of the sample goes to the ten largest clones. The sequenced sample consisted of PBMCs. These TCRs come from a human donor in good health (CMV status not recorded). Some clones in this sample may be carry-over from other donors' samples.

In its sample, this clonotype was seen a few times. The chain employs TRBV29-1 and TRBJ2-3, with 13 positions matching TRBD2. This CDR3 region has 15 residues. Germline V lookup: CDR1 SQVTM, CDR2 ANQGSEA. V lost 7 bases, J lost 3 bases, and 7 bases stayed unmatched. In DNA form, the CDR3 reads TGCAGCGCCGTCGGGACTAGCGGGGCGACAGATACGCAGTATTTT. This gives the protein CSAVGTSGATDTQYF.

This clonotype was seen only a few times. V is TRBV20-1 and J is TRBJ2-1; TRBD2 is a possible D gene (6 bases). This CDR3 has 16 residues. The V and J ends lost 4 bases and 4 bases respectively, with 20 bases between them. The germline gives CDR1 DFQATT, CDR2 SNEGSKA (reference sequence). The CDR3 loop reads CSAIAGQGAGYNEQFF. In DNA form, the CDR3 reads TGCAGTGCTATCGCCGGCCAGGGAGCGGGTTACAATGAGCAGTTCTTC.

The rearrangement uses TRBV6-6 and TRBJ2-3; D gene uncertain. With 6 bases removed from V and 2 bases from J, the gap between germline ends came to 9 bases. CDR1 and CDR2 (germline): MNHNY, SVGAGI (reference sequence). The length of the CDR3 is 13 residues. The CDR3 nucleotides read TGTGCCAGCAGCCGTCCGAACACAGATACGCAGTATTTT. As protein: CASSRPNTDTQYF.

This clonotype appeared many times. V usage is TRBV20-1 and J usage is TRBJ2-7, with 10 bases that match TRBD1. V shed 3 bases, J shed 5 bases, and the junction held 10 bases outside the gene matches. The length of the CDR3 is 15 residues. Germline CDR1 is DFQATT and CDR2 is SNEGSKA (reference sequence). CDR3 loop: CSASNRDRGTHEQYF. CDR3 nucleotides: TGCAGTGCTAGCAACCGGGACAGGGGAACGCACGAGCAGTACTTC.

The chain links TRBV4-3 to TRBJ2-2; D perhaps matches TRBD2 (7 bases). The germline V gene encodes CDR1 LGHNA and CDR2 YSLEER. Trimming cost V 4 bases and J 4 bases, with 16 bases left between them. This CDR3 spans 16 amino acids. CDR3 residues: CASSLRWGGLTGELFF. The CDR3 nucleotides are TGCGCCAGCAGCCTACGTTGGGGGGGCCTCACCGGGGAGCTGTTTTTT.

This clonotype was seen more than once but under ten times. The CDR3 coding sequence is TGTGCCAGCAGCCGAGGCCAGGGGGCTACCGGGGCCAACGTCCTGACTTTC. Amino acid sequence: CASSRGQGATGANVLTF. The chain links TRBV3-1 to TRBJ2-6, with TRBD1 matching 8 bases. Germline-derived CDR1 and CDR2 are LGHDT and YNNKEL (reference sequence). This CDR3 is built from 17 residues. V lost 4 bases, J lost 4 bases, and 9 bases stayed unmatched.

The J gene is TRBJ2-3, the V gene TRBV6-1; D is ambiguous. V shed 4 bases and J shed 3 bases, with 17 bases lying between them. The CDR3 extends over 16 amino acids. CDR1 MNHNS and CDR2 SASEGT come from the germline V gene. Written as DNA, the CDR3 is TGTGCCAGCAGTGCGGCTGGGGAAGAGTGGACAGATACGCAGTATTTT. This gives the protein CASSAAGEEWTDTQYF.

J is TRBJ2-2 and V is TRBV6-2 or TRBV6-3, with 7 bases fitting TRBD2. The germline CDR1 and CDR2 sequences are MNHEY and SVGEGT. V shed 2 bases and J 7 bases; nucleotides not matched to a gene: 7. This CDR3 has 15 residues. As DNA, the CDR3 is TGTGCCAGCAGTTACCGGCGGGAGAGGGTCGGGGAGCTGTTTTTT. Its translation: CASSYRRERVGELFF.

V and J are TRBV6-2 or TRBV6-3 and TRBJ2-7; D is uncertain. Germline V CDR1 and CDR2: MNHEY, SVGEGT. CDR3 size: 15 residues. Trimming took off 7 bases at V and 2 bases at J, with 18 bases between the two ends. CDR3 coding DNA: TGTGCCAGCAATCCCGGGCCCTGGGAAACCTACGAGCAGTACTTC. It yields the protein CASNPGPWETYEQYF.

V and J are TRBV6-5 and TRBJ1-1; D gene ambiguous. This CDR3 is built from 14 residues. Germline lookup yields CDR1 MNHEY and CDR2 SVGAGI. The V end lost 4 bases, the J end lost 6 bases, and 15 bases lay between the germline ends. The CDR3 coding sequence is TGTGCCAGCAGTTCCCGGAACCGGCATGCTGAAGCTTTCTTT. The encoded protein is CASSSRNRHAEAFF.

The V call is TRBV12-3 or TRBV12-4, the J call TRBJ1-2; maybe TRBD1 (5 bases). V was clipped by 3 bases and J by 3 bases, with 14 bases between them. This CDR3 has 15 amino acids. The CDR3 nucleotides are TGTGCCAGCAGTTTTGGGAGGCGGGGGGACTATGGCTACACCTTC. Protein: CASSFGRRGDYGYTF.

This clonotype was detected many times. This chain links TRBV6-5 with TRBJ1-4; 7 positions agree with TRBD1. The germline V gene encodes CDR1 MNHEY and CDR2 SVGAGI. V was pared by 2 bases and J by 7 bases, with 4 bases of the junction left unmatched. This CDR3 contains 14 residues. The CDR3 sequence is CASSYEGAGEKLFF. CDR3 coding DNA: TGTGCCAGCAGTTACGAGGGGGCTGGTGAAAAACTGTTTTTT.

This clonotype was counted only a few times. The chain is built from TRBV5-6 and TRBJ1-5; D ambiguous. The length of the CDR3 is 16 residues. V was clipped by 4 bases and J by 0 bases, with 14 bases between them. CDR1 and CDR2 (germline): SGHDT, YYEEEE. CDR3 amino acids: CASSPNVVYSNQPQHF. The CDR3, as DNA: TGTGCCAGCAGCCCTAACGTGGTTTATAGCAATCAGCCCCAGCATTTT.

This clonotype occurred many times. The chain uses TRBV7-2 and TRBJ2-7; the D gene is possibly TRBD2 (6 bases). Germline V gene sequence: CDR1 SGHTA, CDR2 FQGNSA. The V and J ends lost 1 base and 4 bases respectively, with 14 bases between them. The CDR3 extends over 15 amino acids. CDR3 region: CASSLEAAEGYEQYF. DNA of the CDR3: TGTGCCAGCAGCTTAGAAGCAGCGGAGGGGTACGAGCAGTACTTC.